These T cell receptor beta chains were read from a single sample in a study of cytomegalovirus exposure and HLA in healthy donors. Produced via immunoSEQ multiplex PCR; TCRdb's table is partial and in-frame only. Among 150,000 to 200,000 clones listed, over 70% were seen once. The sample was PBMCs. The receptors were gathered from a male donor in good health and CMV-seronegative. Each CDR3 is given with its conserved first and last residue. The order of the fields is V gene, D gene, CDR3 length, clone size, J gene, CDR3 protein, CDR3 DNA. A D gene is named only where the DNA matches it firmly. Size is stated for part of the rows, as once, few or many counts, or as a class when the clone is expanded.

TRBV28	NA	13	NA	TRBJ2-7	CASTPITSYEQYF	TGTGCCAGCACCCCCATCACATCCTACGAGCAGTACTTC
TRBV7-9	TRBD1	13	once	TRBJ2-7	CASSPDRAYEQYF	TGTGCCAGCAGCCCCGACAGGGCCTACGAGCAGTACTTC
TRBV7-9	NA	16	NA	TRBJ2-3	CASSLEKRGNTDTQYF	TGTGCCAGCAGCTTAGAGAAACGGGGGAACACAGATACGCAGTATTTT
TRBV7-8	TRBD1	16	NA	TRBJ2-2	CASSFQTGVPIGELFF	TGTGCCAGCAGCTTTCAGACAGGGGTACCGATCGGGGAGCTGTTTTTT
TRBV9	NA	13	NA	TRBJ2-1	CASSVGRSNEQFF	TGTGCCAGCAGCGTAGGACGGAGTAATGAGCAGTTCTTC
TRBV6-5	NA	12	once	TRBJ1-5	CASGRGTQPQHF	TGTGCCAGCGGCCGCGGGACGCAGCCCCAGCATTTT
TRBV10-3	TRBD1	15	NA	TRBJ1-4	CAAGQTGGTNEKLFF	TGTGCCGCCGGACAGACAGGGGGCACTAATGAAAAACTGTTTTTT
TRBV2	NA	14	NA	TRBJ1-4	CASSGRGGVEKLFF	TGTGCCAGCAGCGGCCGGGGGGGCGTCGAAAAACTGTTTTTT
TRBV27	NA	14	few	TRBJ1-5	CASSLVGGNQPQHF	TGTGCCAGCAGTTTAGTAGGAGGAAATCAGCCCCAGCATTTT
TRBV28	NA	13	NA	TRBJ2-7	CASTPQFSYEQYF	TGTGCCAGCACCCCTCAGTTCTCCTACGAGCAGTACTTC
TRBV6-4	TRBD2	14	NA	TRBJ2-7	CASSAGVGSYEQYF	TGTGCCAGCAGCGCGGGAGTGGGTAGTTACGAGCAGTACTTC
TRBV28	NA	15	NA	TRBJ1-1	CASSLNSGGETEAFF	TGTGCCAGCAGTTTAAATAGCGGGGGCGAAACTGAAGCTTTCTTT
TRBV7-3	NA	14	NA	TRBJ2-7	CASSPWGGASEQYF	TGTGCCAGCAGCCCTTGGGGGGGGGCAAGCGAGCAGTACTTC
TRBV2	TRBD1	13	NA	TRBJ1-5	CASRWDRDQPQHF	TGTGCCAGCAGGTGGGACAGGGATCAGCCCCAGCATTTT
TRBV16	NA	15	NA	TRBJ1-1	CASSLEDPPNTEAFF	TGTGCCAGCAGCCTGGAGGACCCCCCGAACACTGAAGCTTTCTTT
TRBV6-5	TRBD1	14	NA	TRBJ2-7	CASNSDRRTYEQYF	TGTGCCAGCAATTCGGACAGGAGGACCTACGAGCAGTACTTC
TRBV7-3	NA	14	NA	TRBJ2-3	CASSPASSIDTQYF	TGTGCCAGCAGCCCCGCGTCTAGCATCGATACGCAGTATTTT
TRBV5-6	TRBD1	14	NA	TRBJ1-2	CASSRQGSSWGYTF	TGTGCCAGCAGTCGACAGGGTTCCTCTTGGGGCTACACCTTC
TRBV5-4	TRBD1	15	NA	TRBJ1-6	CASSLGAGGGSPLHF	TGTGCCAGCAGCTTGGGGGCAGGGGGAGGTTCACCCCTCCACTTT
TRBV30	TRBD1	11	NA	TRBJ1-2	CASGQDYGYTF	TGTGCCTCCGGACAGGACTATGGCTACACCTTC
TRBV7-6	NA	16	few	TRBJ2-1	CASSLEGPSSYNEQFF	TGTGCCAGCAGCTTAGAGGGGCCGAGCTCCTACAATGAGCAGTTCTTC
TRBV21-1	NA	16	NA	TRBJ1-5	CASSPSTGCRHQPQHF	TGTGCCAGCAGCCCTTCTACAGGGTGCCGTCATCAGCCCCAGCATTTT
TRBV6-1	TRBD1	14	NA	TRBJ2-7	CASSPGQGTYEQYF	TGTGCCAGCAGTCCGGGACAGGGGACCTACGAGCAGTACTTC
TRBV7-2	NA	15	NA	TRBJ2-7	CASSLRGVSIYEQYF	TGTGCCAGCAGCTTACGCGGGGTGTCTATATACGAGCAGTACTTC
TRBV19	TRBD1	15	NA	TRBJ1-5	CASSISTGSNQPQHF	TGTGCCAGTAGTATATCGACAGGGTCGAATCAGCCCCAGCATTTT
TRBV28	TRBD2	16	medium-sized	TRBJ2-1	CASSLSFGGRDNEQFF	TGTGCCAGCAGTTTATCGTTCGGAGGGAGGGACAATGAGCAGTTCTTC
TRBV5-4	TRBD1	15	NA	TRBJ2-1	CASSQDRGVSNEQFF	TGTGCCAGCAGCCAAGACAGGGGAGTAAGTAATGAGCAGTTCTTC
TRBV27	NA	18	NA	TRBJ2-1	CASSFRLRAVSSYNEQFF	TGTGCCAGCAGTTTCCGGCTGAGGGCCGTCTCCTCCTACAATGAGCAGTTCTTC
TRBV11-2	NA	14	NA	TRBJ2-1	CASSLVVSYNEQFF	TGTGCCAGCAGCTTAGTCGTCTCCTACAATGAGCAGTTCTTC
TRBV7-2	TRBD1	16	once	TRBJ2-6	CASSWTGSSGANVLTF	TGTGCCAGCAGCTGGACAGGGTCCTCTGGGGCCAACGTCCTGACTTTC
TRBV19	TRBD2	16	NA	TRBJ2-7	CASSIGSLAGVNEQYF	TGTGCCAGTAGTATCGGGTCGCTAGCGGGAGTCAACGAGCAGTACTTC
TRBV11-2	NA	13	NA	TRBJ2-5	CASSLNGLETQYF	TGTGCCAGCAGCTTAAATGGGCTGGAGACCCAGTACTTC
TRBV6-1	TRBD1	17	NA	TRBJ2-2	CASSEYGTGVPPGELFF	TGTGCCAGCAGTGAATACGGAACAGGGGTGCCCCCCGGGGAGCTGTTTTTT
TRBV7-2	TRBD2	18	NA	TRBJ2-3	CASSLAGTSGRGTDTQYF	TGTGCCAGCAGCCTAGCAGGGACTAGCGGGAGGGGCACAGATACGCAGTATTTT
TRBV7-7	NA	13	NA	TRBJ2-5	CASSLNVAETQYF	TGTGCTAGCAGCTTGAACGTTGCGGAGACCCAGTACTTC
TRBV6-5	TRBD2	15	few	TRBJ2-3	CASSYAIAGSDTQYF	TGTGCCAGCAGTTACGCGATAGCGGGATCGGATACGCAGTATTTT
TRBV6-6	NA	14	NA	TRBJ2-3	CASSPGLVTDTQYF	TGTGCCAGCAGTCCCGGACTGGTCACAGATACGCAGTATTTT
TRBV9	TRBD1	19	few	TRBJ1-1	CASSARDRPRGGSGTEAFF	TGTGCCAGCAGCGCTCGGGACAGACCGAGAGGAGGCAGTGGCACTGAAGCTTTCTTT
TRBV28	TRBD1	14	NA	TRBJ2-7	CASSSGQPSYEQYF	TGTGCCAGCAGTTCGGGACAGCCCTCCTACGAGCAGTACTTC
TRBV7-9	TRBD1	13	once	TRBJ1-2	CASSSGTGHGYTF	TGTGCCAGCAGCTCAGGGACAGGACATGGCTACACCTTC
TRBV5-1	TRBD2	16	few	TRBJ2-2	CASSLASGENTGELFF	TGCGCCAGCAGCTTGGCTAGCGGGGAGAACACCGGGGAGCTGTTTTTT
TRBV9	NA	16	NA	TRBJ2-3	CASSVGNSGHTDTQYF	TGTGCCAGCAGCGTAGGGAATAGCGGACACACAGATACGCAGTATTTT
TRBV28	TRBD2	16	once	TRBJ2-7	CASSGTRGGRAYEQYF	TGTGCCAGCAGTGGGACGCGGGGCGGGAGAGCCTACGAGCAGTACTTC
TRBV7-9	TRBD2	15	NA	TRBJ2-3	CSSSLLSGGADTQYF	TGTTCCAGCAGCTTACTGAGCGGGGGAGCGGATACGCAGTATTTT
TRBV4-3	NA	13	NA	TRBJ2-1	CASSQETVNEQFF	TGCGCCAGCAGCCAAGAAACGGTTAATGAGCAGTTCTTC
TRBV9	NA	15	NA	TRBJ1-2	CASSVYGGANYGYTF	TGTGCCAGCAGCGTATACGGGGGAGCCAACTATGGCTACACCTTC
TRBV9	NA	15	few	TRBJ1-4	CASSAQSLTNEKLFF	TGTGCCAGCAGCGCCCAGTCTTTAACTAATGAAAAACTGTTTTTT